These 24 T cell receptor beta chains came from one sample sequenced in a study of blood T cell repertoires in COVID-19. The table came from immunoSEQ multiplex PCR; TCRdb's copy has only in-frame clones and leaves some out. The data contain fewer than 200,000 clones, roughly 81% of them seen just once; the ten biggest clones take up 11%. Specimen: peripheral blood. Source of these receptors: a woman aged 40 to 50 with COVID-19, enrolled during active disease.

This clone is labeled medium-sized (0.01 to 0.1%). The chain has TRBV19 and TRBJ1-2; the match to TRBD1 covers 11 bases. This CDR3 spans 14 amino acids. Germline V lookup: CDR1 LNHDA, CDR2 SQIVND (reference sequence). V was pared by 3 bases and J by 4 bases, with 1 base of the junction left unmatched. The CDR3 region has the DNA TGTGCCAGTAGTATTGGACAGGGGGCCTATGGCTACACCTTC. Residues: CASSIGQGAYGYTF.

This chain connects TRBV30 to TRBJ1-4, with 7 bases that match TRBD1. The CDR3 is made up of 13 amino acids. Per germline, CDR1 GTSNPN and CDR2 SVGIG (reference sequence). V was pared by 4 bases and J by 11 bases, with 10 bases of the junction left unmatched. The CDR3 DNA sequence: TGTGCCTGGACGGGACAGATTTTCGGCAAACTGTTTTTT. Amino acids: CAWTGQIFGKLFF.

The chain recombines TRBV7-3 with TRBJ2-1, with D possibly being TRBD1 (6 bases). The CDR3 totals 14 residues. V was trimmed by 2 bases and J by 5 bases, leaving 10 bases between them. Germline loops: CDR1 SGHTA, CDR2 FQGTGA. The CDR3 loop is CASSLSQGDNEQFF. CDR3 nucleotide sequence: TGTGCCAGCAGCTTATCACAGGGAGACAATGAGCAGTTCTTC.

The CDR3 here is CAWSVQLNYGYTF. The CDR3 DNA reads as TGTGCCTGGAGTGTTCAGTTAAACTATGGCTACACCTTC. The chain combines TRBV30 with TRBJ1-2; no clear D. Germline CDR1 GTSNPN, CDR2 SVGIG (reference sequence). V lost 0 bases, J lost 2 bases, and 7 bases lay in between. This CDR3 is built from 13 residues.

The V call is TRBV19, the J call TRBJ1-2; maybe TRBD1 (5 bases). The CDR3 contains 13 residues. Germline V gene sequence: CDR1 LNHDA, CDR2 SQIVND (reference sequence). V gave up 7 bases and J gave up 8 bases, with 17 bases separating them. The CDR3 loop reads CASTLGHPRGYTF. CDR3 DNA: TGTGCCAGTACTCTGGGGCACCCTCGGGGCTACACCTTC.

The genes are TRBV5-4 and TRBJ1-6; TRBD1 aligns across 8 bases. The V segment lost 4 bases and the J segment 9 bases; nucleotides outside the gene matches: 6. The CDR3 loop spans 14 amino acids. Looked up from germline, CDR1 is SGHNT and CDR2 is YYREEE (reference sequence). The CDR3 coding sequence is TGTGCCAGCAGCCCAAGGACAGGGATTTCACCCCTCCACTTT. This encodes CASSPRTGISPLHF.

This sequence joins TRBV13 and TRBJ2-1; 7 nucleotides align to TRBD2. Germline V lookup: CDR1 PRHDT, CDR2 FYEKMQ (reference sequence). The CDR3 is made up of 14 amino acids. The trim removed 8 bases at V and 4 bases at J, leaving 8 bases unmatched. The chain's CDR3 is CASGSAGRYNEQFF. CDR3 nucleotide sequence: TGTGCCAGCGGGTCAGCGGGACGGTACAATGAGCAGTTCTTC. Together with reference TRBV13 and TRBJ2-1, the CDR3 gives the full variable domain: AAGVIQSPRHLIKEKRETATLKCYPIPRHDTVYWYQQGPGQDPQFLISFYEKMQSDKGSIPDRFSAQQFSDYHSELNMSSLELGDSALYFCASGSAGRYNEQFFGPGTRLTVL.

The chain has TRBV3-1 (or the pseudogene TRBV3-2) and TRBJ2-3; 10 bases match TRBD1. The CDR3 has 16 amino acids. Germline CDR1 is LGHDT and CDR2 is YNNKEL (reference sequence). V gave up 2 bases and J gave up 4 bases; unmatched junction bases: 6. In nucleotides, the CDR3 is TGTGCCAGCAGCCAACTTCCCGGGACAGGGGCAGATACGCAGTATTTT. Its translation: CASSQLPGTGADTQYF.

This rearrangement joins TRBV30 to TRBJ1-1; possible D gene TRBD1, 5 bases. Per the germline V gene, CDR1 is GTSNPN and CDR2 is SVGIG (reference sequence). With 4 bases removed from V and 1 base from J, the gap between germline ends came to 10 bases. There are 13 residues in the CDR3. CDR3 sequence (DNA): TGTGCCTGGAAACGACAGCCGAACACTGAAGCTTTCTTT. Its translation is CAWKRQPNTEAFF.

This clone has more than one count but fewer than ten. The chain is built from TRBV11-3 and TRBJ2-5; TRBD1 matches at 8 bases. Germline lookup yields CDR1 SGHNT and CDR2 YENEEA. CDR3 length equals 17 residues. V trimming: 1 base; J trimming: 7 bases; junction bases outside the gene matches: 14. CDR3 DNA: TGTGCCAGCAGCTTAGGTGCCTCAGGGGGCGCCGGAGGGACCCAGTACTTC. Protein: CASSLGASGGAGGTQYF.

The chain joins TRBV6-6 to TRBJ2-1; D is ambiguous. This CDR3 contains 16 residues. Germline V gives CDR1 MNHNY, CDR2 SVGAGI (reference sequence). Trimming took off 0 bases at V and 6 bases at J, with 15 bases between the two ends. The CDR3 coding sequence is TGTGCCAGCAGTTACTCTCAGCCTAGACTGGGCAATGAGCAGTTCTTC. Protein product: CASSYSQPRLGNEQFF.

J is TRBJ2-7 and V is TRBV5-6; no definite D call. V was pared by 2 bases and J by 4 bases, with 7 bases between. Germline assignment: CDR1 SGHDT and CDR2 YYEEEE. This CDR3 region has 12 residues. The CDR3 DNA reads as TGTGCCAGCAGCTTAAGACAATACGAGCAGTACGTC. It translates to CASSLRQYEQYV.

This clone was observed a single time. V is TRBV27 and J is TRBJ2-1; maybe TRBD2 (6 bases). CDR1 and CDR2 (germline): MNHEY, SMNVEV (reference sequence). Deletions cut 3 bases from V and 6 bases from J, with 12 bases between. The CDR3 covers 14 residues. The DNA of the CDR3 is TGTGCCAGCAGTTTCGGGGGTCTTCCCAATGAGCAGTTCTTC. It is translated as CASSFGGLPNEQFF.

The gene calls are TRBV5-4 and TRBJ2-7; 10 nucleotides line up with TRBD2. The V gene end was trimmed by 2 bases and the J gene end by 4 bases; junction bases not matched to a gene: 9. The germline V gene encodes CDR1 SGHNT and CDR2 YYREEE (reference sequence). The CDR3 totals 16 residues. Here the CDR3 DNA reads TGTGCCAGCAGCTTAGTGAGCGGGAGGGTAGTTTACGAGCAGTACTTC. Translation gives CASSLVSGRVVYEQYF.

This clone was seen a handful of times. The rearrangement links TRBV7-9 to TRBJ2-3; 8 positions agree with TRBD1. Trimming removed 9 bases from V and 1 base from J; junction bases left unmatched: 3. From germline, CDR1 is SEHNR and CDR2 FQNEAQ (reference sequence). The CDR3 spans 13 residues. This CDR3 is CASGGQGTDTQYF. DNA of the CDR3: TGTGCCAGTGGGGGACAGGGCACAGATACGCAGTATTTT.

The rearrangement links TRBV7-2 to TRBJ2-1, with 8 bases fitting TRBD1. Looked up from germline, CDR1 is SGHTA and CDR2 is FQGNSA. The CDR3 extends over 13 amino acids. Trimming took 0 bases from V and 9 from J; bases not matched to a gene: 1. The CDR3 loop is CASSLADRGEQFF. The CDR3 nucleotides read TGTGCCAGCAGCTTAGCCGACAGGGGTGAGCAGTTCTTC. The variable domain in full, with the rest retrieved from reference TRBV7-2 and TRBJ2-1, is GAGVSQSPSNKVTEKGKDVELRCDPISGHTALYWYRQSLGQGLEFLIYFQGNSAPDKSGLPSDRFSAERTGGSVSTLTIQRTQQEDSAVYLCASSLADRGEQFFGPGTRLTVL.

V and J are TRBV7-2 and TRBJ1-5, with D tentatively TRBD1 (6 bases). From germline, CDR1 is SGHTA and CDR2 FQGNSA. V dropped 3 bases and J dropped 0 bases, with 15 bases sitting between them. CDR3 length: 17 amino acids. The CDR3 protein is CASSLYGTPYSNQPQHF. CDR3 coding DNA: TGTGCCAGCAGCTTGTACGGGACACCTTATAGCAATCAGCCCCAGCATTTT.

The chain recombines TRBV5-6 with TRBJ2-3; 11 nucleotides line up with TRBD2. V lost 1 base and J lost 7; bases outside the gene matches: 8. From germline, CDR1 is SGHDT and CDR2 YYEEEE. There are 16 residues in the CDR3. The CDR3: CASSLIVAGGRYTQYF. The DNA for the CDR3 is TGTGCCAGCAGCTTGATTGTAGCGGGGGGGCGATATACGCAGTATTTT.

The genes are TRBV7-8 and TRBJ2-5, with a weak D call TRBD1 (5 bases). CDR3 size: 16 residues. V was clipped by 2 bases and J by 2 bases, with 15 bases between them. Germline V gene sequence: CDR1 SGHVS, CDR2 FQNEAQ. CDR3 region: CASSLPSGRGQETQYF. CDR3 sequence (DNA): TGTGCCAGCAGCTTACCCTCTGGAAGGGGACAAGAGACCCAGTACTTC.

This rearrangement joins TRBV19 to TRBJ1-4; no clear D. The CDR3 is 14 amino acids. The V end lost 6 bases, the J end lost 1 base, and 9 bases lay between the germline ends. Germline CDR1 LNHDA, CDR2 SQIVND (reference sequence). CDR3 sequence reads: CASRKRETNEKLFF. DNA of the CDR3: TGTGCCAGTAGAAAGAGAGAAACTAATGAAAAACTGTTTTTT.

The genes are TRBV29-1 and TRBJ2-7, with a possible D match to TRBD1 (6 bases). The CDR3 extends over 12 amino acids. V was clipped by 1 base and J by 11 bases, with 15 bases between them. Germline CDR1 and CDR2: SQVTM and ANQGSEA. The CDR3 DNA reads TGCAGCGTTGAAGGAGGGGGTCGAGGGGAGTACTTC. This sequence encodes CSVEGGGRGEYF.

The chain links TRBV5-1 to TRBJ2-3; 7 bases align to TRBD2. CDR1 is SGHRS, CDR2 YFSETQ, per germline. The CDR3 contains 16 residues. The junction had 15 bases not matched to a gene; V was cut back by 6 bases and J by 5 bases. CDR3 amino acids: CASTAGDGYPRDTQYF. Written as DNA, the CDR3 is TGCGCCAGCACCGCGGGGGACGGCTATCCGCGAGATACGCAGTATTTT.

This chain joins TRBV5-5 and TRBJ2-7; 9 bases match TRBD2. This CDR3 is built from 15 residues. Trimming removed 3 bases from V and 2 bases from J; junction bases left unmatched: 6. The germline gives CDR1 SGHKS, CDR2 YYEKEE (reference sequence). The CDR3 is CASSSGGGRAYEQYF. CDR3 nucleotide sequence: TGTGCCAGCAGCTCGGGGGGCGGGAGGGCCTACGAGCAGTACTTC.

The V and J genes are TRBV7-9 and TRBJ2-1; tentatively, D is TRBD1 (6 bases). Germline V lookup: CDR1 SEHNR, CDR2 FQNEAQ (reference sequence). V was shortened by 1 base and J by 5 bases, with 15 bases between the two germline ends. The CDR3 is 16 residues long. The CDR3 loop reads CASSLVGVGADNEQFF. As DNA, the CDR3 is TGTGCCAGCAGCTTAGTGGGTGTGGGGGCGGACAATGAGCAGTTCTTC. The full variable domain, in which reference TRBV7-9 and TRBJ2-1 provide the parts outside the CDR3, is DTGVSQNPRHKITKRGQNVTFRCDPISEHNRLYWYRQTLGQGPEFLTYFQNEAQLEKSRLLSDRFSAERPKGSFSTLEIQRTEQGDSAMYLCASSLVGVGADNEQFFGPGTRLTVL.